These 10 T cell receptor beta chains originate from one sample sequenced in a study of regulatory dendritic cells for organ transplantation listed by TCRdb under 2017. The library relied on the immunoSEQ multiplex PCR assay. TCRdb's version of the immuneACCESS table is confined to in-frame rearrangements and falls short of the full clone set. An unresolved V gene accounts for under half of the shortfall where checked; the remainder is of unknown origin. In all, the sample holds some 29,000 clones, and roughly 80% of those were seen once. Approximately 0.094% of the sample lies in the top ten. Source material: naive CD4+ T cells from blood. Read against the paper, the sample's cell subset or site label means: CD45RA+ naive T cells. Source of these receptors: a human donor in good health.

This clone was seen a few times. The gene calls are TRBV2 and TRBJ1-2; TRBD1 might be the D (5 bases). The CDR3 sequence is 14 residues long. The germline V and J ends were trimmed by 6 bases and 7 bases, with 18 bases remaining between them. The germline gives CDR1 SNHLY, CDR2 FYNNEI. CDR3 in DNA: TGTGCCAGCAGCGCTCAGGGTAGTGGAAGTGGCTACACCTTC. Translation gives CASSAQGSGSGYTF.

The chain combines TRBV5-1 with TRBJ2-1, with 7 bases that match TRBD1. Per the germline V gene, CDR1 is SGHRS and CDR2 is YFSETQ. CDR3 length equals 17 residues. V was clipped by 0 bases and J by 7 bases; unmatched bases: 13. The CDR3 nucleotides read TGCGCCAGCAGCTTGGAAGGTCGGCTCAGGGGGTGGAATGAGCAGTTCTTC. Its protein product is CASSLEGRLRGWNEQFF.

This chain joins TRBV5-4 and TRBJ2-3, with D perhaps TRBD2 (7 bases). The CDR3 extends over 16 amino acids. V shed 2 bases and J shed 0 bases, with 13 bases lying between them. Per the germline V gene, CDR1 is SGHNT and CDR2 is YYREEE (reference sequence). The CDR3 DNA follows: TGTGCCAGCAGCTTTGGTGGGGGGGCTAGCACAGATACGCAGTATTTT. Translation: CASSFGGGASTDTQYF.

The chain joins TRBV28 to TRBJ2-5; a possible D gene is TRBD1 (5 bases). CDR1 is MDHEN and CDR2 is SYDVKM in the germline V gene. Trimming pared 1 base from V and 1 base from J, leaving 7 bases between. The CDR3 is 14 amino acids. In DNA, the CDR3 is TGTGCCAGCAGTTTATACAGGATCCAAGAGACCCAGTACTTC. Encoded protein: CASSLYRIQETQYF.

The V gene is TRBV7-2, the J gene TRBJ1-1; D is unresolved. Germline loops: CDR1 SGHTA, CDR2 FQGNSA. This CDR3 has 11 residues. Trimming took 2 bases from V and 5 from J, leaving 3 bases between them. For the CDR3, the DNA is TGTGCCAGCAGCTTACGGACTGAAGCTTTCTTT. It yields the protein CASSLRTEAFF.

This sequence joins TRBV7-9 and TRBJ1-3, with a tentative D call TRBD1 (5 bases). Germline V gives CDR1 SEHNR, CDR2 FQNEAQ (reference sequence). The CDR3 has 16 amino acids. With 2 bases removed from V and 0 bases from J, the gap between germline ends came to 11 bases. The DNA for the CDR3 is TGTGCCAGCAGCTTAAGACAGTCCTTCTCTGGAAACACCATATATTTT. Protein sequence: CASSLRQSFSGNTIYF.

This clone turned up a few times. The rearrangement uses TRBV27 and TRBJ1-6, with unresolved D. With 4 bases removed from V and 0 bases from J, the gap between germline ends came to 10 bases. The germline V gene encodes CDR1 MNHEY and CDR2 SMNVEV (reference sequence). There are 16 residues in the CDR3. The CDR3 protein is CASSSRAGSYNSPLHF. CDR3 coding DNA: TGTGCCAGCAGTTCCCGGGCGGGCTCCTATAATTCACCCCTCCACTTT.

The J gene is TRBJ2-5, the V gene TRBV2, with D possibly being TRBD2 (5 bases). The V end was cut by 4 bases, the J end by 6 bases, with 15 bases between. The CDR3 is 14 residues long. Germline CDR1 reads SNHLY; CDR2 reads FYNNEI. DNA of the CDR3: TGTGCCAGCAGTGGAGGGAACCCAAGGCAGACCCAGTACTTC. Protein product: CASSGGNPRQTQYF.

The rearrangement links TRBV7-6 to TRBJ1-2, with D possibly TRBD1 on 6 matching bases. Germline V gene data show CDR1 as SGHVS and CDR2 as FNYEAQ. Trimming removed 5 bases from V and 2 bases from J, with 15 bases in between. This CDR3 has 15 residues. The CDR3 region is CASSPYRDGNYGYTF. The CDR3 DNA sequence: TGTGCCAGCAGCCCTTACAGGGATGGAAACTATGGCTACACCTTC.

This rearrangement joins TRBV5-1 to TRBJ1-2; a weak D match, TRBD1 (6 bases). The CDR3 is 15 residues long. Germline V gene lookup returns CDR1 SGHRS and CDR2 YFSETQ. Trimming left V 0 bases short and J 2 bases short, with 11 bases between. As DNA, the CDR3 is TGCGCCAGCAGCTTGGAAGGGGGAAGAAACTATGGCTACACCTTC. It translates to CASSLEGGRNYGYTF.